This T cell receptor (beta chain) is from a study of shared clonotypes between healthy human individuals. Germline-derived CDR1 and CDR2 are KGHSH and LQKENI. Trimming took 0 bases from V and 3 from J, leaving 19 bases between them. The length of the CDR3 is 18 residues. Data came from immunoSEQ multiplex PCR; TCRdb stores just in-frame clones and leaves some out. The sample consists of fewer than 1.6 million clones, less than 99% of them appearing once. The origin of this receptor is a man between 25 and 39 years old in good health. Sequencing was done on a sample of naive CD4+ T cells sorted from blood. Subset reported: CD45RA+ positively selected. This chain links TRBV18 with TRBJ2-3; no definite D call. For the CDR3, the DNA is TGTGCCAGCTCACCACCAAGTCTCAGCCCCTTAGGGACAGATACGCAGTATTTT. Protein sequence: CASSPPSLSPLGTDTQYF.